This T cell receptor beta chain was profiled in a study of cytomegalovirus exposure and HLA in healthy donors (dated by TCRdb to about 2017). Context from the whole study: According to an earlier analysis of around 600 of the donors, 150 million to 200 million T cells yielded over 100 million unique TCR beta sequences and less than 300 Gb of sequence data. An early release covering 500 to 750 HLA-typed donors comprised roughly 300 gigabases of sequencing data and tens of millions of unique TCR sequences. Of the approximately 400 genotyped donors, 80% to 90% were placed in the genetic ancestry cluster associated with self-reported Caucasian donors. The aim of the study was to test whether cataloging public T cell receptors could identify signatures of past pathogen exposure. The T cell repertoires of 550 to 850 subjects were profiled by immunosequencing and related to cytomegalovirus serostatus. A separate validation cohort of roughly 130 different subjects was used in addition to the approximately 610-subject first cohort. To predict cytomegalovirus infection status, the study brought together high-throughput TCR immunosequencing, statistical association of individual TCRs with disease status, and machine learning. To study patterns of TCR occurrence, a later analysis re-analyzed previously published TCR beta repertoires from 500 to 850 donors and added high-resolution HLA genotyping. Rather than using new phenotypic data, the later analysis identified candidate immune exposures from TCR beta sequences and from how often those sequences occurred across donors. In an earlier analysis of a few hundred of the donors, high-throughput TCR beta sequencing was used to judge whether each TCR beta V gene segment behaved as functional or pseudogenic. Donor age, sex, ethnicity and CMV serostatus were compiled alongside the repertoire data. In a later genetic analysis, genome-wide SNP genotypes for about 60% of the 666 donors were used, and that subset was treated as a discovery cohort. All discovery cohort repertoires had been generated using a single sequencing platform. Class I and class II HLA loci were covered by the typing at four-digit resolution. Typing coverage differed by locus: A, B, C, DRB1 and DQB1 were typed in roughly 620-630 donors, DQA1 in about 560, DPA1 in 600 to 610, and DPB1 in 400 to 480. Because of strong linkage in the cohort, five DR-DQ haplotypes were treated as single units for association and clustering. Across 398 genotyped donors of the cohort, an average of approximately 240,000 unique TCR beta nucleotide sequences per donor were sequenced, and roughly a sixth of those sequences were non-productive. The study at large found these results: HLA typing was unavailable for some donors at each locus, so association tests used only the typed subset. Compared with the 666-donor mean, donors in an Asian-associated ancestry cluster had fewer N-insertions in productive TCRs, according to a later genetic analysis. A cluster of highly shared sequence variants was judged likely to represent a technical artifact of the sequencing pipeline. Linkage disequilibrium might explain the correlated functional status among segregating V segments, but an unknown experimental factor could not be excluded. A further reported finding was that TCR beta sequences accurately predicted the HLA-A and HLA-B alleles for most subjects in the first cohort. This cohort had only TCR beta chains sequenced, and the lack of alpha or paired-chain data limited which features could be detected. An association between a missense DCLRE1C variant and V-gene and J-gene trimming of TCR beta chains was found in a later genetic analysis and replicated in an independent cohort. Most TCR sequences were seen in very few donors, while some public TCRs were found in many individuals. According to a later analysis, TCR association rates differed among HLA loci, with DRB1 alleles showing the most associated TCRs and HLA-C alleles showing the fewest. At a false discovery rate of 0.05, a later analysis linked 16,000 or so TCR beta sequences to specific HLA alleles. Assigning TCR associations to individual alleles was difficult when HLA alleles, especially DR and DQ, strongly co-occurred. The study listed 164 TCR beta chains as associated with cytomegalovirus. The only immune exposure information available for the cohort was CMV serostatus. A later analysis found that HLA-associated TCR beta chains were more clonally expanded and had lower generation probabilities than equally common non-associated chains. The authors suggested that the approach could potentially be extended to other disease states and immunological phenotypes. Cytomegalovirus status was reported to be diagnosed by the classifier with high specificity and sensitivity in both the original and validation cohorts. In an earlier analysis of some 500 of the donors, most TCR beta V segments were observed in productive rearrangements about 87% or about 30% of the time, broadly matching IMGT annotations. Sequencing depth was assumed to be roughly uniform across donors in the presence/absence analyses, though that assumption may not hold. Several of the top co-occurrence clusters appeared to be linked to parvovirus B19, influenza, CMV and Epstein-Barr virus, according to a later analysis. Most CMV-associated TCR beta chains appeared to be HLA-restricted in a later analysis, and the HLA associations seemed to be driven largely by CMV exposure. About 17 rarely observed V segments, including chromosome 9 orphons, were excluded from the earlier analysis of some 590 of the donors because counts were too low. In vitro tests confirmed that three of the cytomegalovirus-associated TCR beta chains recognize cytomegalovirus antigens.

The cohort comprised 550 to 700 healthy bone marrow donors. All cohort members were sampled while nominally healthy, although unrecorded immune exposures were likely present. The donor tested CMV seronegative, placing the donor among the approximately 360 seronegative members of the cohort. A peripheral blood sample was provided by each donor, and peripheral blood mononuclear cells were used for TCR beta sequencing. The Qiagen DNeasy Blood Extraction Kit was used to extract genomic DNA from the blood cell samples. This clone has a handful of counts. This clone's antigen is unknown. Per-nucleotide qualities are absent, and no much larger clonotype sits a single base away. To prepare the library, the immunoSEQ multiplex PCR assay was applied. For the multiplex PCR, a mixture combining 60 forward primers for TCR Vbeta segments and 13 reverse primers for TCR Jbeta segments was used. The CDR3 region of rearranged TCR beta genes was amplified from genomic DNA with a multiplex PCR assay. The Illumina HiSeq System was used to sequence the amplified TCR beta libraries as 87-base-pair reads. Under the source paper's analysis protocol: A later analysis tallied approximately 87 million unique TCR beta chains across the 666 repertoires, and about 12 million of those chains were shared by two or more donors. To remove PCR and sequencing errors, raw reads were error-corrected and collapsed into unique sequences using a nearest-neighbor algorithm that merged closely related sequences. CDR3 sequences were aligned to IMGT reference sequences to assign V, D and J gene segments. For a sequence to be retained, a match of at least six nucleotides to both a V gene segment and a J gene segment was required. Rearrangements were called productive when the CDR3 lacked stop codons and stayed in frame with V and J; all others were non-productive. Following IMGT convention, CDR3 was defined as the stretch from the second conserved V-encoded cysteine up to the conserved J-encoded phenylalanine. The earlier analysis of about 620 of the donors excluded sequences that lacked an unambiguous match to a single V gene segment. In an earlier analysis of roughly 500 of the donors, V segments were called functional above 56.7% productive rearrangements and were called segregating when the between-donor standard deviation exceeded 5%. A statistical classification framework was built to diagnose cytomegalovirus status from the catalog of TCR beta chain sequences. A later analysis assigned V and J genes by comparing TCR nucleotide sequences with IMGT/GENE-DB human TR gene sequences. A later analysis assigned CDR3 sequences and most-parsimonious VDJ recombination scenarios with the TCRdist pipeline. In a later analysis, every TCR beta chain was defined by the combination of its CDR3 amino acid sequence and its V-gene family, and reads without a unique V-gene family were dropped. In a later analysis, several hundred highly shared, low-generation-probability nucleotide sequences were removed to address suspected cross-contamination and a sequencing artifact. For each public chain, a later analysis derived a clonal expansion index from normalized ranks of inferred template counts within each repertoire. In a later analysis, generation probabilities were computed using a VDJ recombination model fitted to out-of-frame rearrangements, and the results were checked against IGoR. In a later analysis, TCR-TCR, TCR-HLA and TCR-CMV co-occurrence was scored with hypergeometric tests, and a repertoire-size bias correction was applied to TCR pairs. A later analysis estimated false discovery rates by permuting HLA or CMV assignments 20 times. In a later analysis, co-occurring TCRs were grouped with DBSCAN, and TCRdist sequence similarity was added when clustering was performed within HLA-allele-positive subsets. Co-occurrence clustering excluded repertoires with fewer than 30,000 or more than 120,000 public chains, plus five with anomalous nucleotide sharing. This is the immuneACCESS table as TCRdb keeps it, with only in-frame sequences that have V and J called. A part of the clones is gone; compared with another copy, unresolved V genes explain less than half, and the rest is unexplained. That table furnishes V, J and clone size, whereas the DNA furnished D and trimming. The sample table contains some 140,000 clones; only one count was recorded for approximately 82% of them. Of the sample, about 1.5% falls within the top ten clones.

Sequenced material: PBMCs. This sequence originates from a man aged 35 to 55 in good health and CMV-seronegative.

The DNA sequence reads TGTGCCAGCAGTACAGGGGAAAGAATTGAAAAACTGTTTTTT. It specifies CASSTGERIEKLFF. Rearrangement joined TRBV6-1 to TRBJ1-4; TRBD1 lines up with 7 middle nucleotides. The CDR3 has 14 amino acids, counting the end cysteine and phenylalanine. The CDR3 DNA has 42 bases and is translated from base 1. CDR1 and CDR2, per the germline V gene, are MNHNS and SASEGT. Germline trimming: 5 bases from V, 7 bases from J; junction bases outside gene matches: 7.